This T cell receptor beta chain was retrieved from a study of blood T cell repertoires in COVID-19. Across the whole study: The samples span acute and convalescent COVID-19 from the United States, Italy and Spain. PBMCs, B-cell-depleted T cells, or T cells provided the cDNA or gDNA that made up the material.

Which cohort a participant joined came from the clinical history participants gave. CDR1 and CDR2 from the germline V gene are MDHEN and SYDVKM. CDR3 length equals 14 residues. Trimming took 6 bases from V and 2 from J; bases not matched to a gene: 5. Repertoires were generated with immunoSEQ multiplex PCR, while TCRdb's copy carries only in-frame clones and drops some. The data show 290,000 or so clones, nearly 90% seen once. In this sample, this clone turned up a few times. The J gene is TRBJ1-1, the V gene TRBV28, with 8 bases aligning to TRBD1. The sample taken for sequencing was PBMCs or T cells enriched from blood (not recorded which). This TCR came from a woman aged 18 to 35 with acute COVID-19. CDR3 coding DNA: TGTGCCAGCAGGTTAGGGACAGGCAACACTGAAGCTTTCTTT. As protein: CASRLGTGNTEAFF.